This T cell receptor (beta chain) appears in the sequencing data of a study of CD8 T cells in ankylosing spondylitis. The V end was cut by 11 bases, the J end by 11 bases, with 27 bases between. This CDR3 contains 15 residues. Germline V CDR1 and CDR2: MNHNS, SASEGT. As for this clonotype: What it recognizes is unknown.

TCRdb re-called the 5' RACE reads through MiXCR, storing one row per CDR3 protein. The data show roughly 260,000 distinct CDR3 sequences, 20% seen once. Broader study findings: In ankylosing spondylitis patients, matched synovial fluid reportedly showed significant enrichment of disease-linked clones.

This sequence joins TRBV6-1 and TRBJ2-2; no clear D. This receptor was taken from a male donor with ankylosing spondylitis or in good health (not recorded which). The sample comprised blood, either unsorted or a sorted T cell fraction (not recorded which). CDR3 DNA: TGTGCCGCTCGAACGTTATCCTCTCCATTAAGTGAGCTGTTTTTT. It yields the protein CAARTLSSPLSELFF.